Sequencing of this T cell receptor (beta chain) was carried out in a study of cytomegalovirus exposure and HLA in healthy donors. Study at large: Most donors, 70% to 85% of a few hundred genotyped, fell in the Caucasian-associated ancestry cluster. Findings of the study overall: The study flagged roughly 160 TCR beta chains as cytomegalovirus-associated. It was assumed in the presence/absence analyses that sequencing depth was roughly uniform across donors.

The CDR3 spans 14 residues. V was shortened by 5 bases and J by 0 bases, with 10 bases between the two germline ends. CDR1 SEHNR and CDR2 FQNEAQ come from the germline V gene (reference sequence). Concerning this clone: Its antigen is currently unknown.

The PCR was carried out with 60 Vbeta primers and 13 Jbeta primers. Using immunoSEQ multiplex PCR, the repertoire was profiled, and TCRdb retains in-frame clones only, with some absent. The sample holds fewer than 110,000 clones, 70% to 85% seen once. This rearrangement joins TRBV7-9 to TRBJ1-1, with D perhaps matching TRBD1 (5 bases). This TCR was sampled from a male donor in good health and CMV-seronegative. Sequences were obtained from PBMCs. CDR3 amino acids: CASSTRQMNTEAFF. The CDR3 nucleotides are TGTGCCAGCAGCACCCGACAGATGAACACTGAAGCTTTCTTT.